The 13 T cell receptor beta chains below were found in one sample sequenced in a study of blood T cell repertoires in COVID-19 (dated by TCRdb to the early 2020s). Receptor libraries were prepared by the immunoSEQ multiplex PCR assay. TCRdb obtained this table from immuneACCESS and retained in-frame rearrangements with V and J assigned. These tables miss some clones; where compared with another copy, unresolved V genes account for less than half of the shortfall, and the remainder is unexplained. Recorded for this sample are about 64,000 clones; around 86% of them occurred a single time. The biggest ten clones account for more than 1% of the sample. What was sequenced was peripheral blood. The receptors here all came from a man in his forties or fifties with acute or convalescent COVID-19.

The rearrangement joins TRBV2 to TRBJ2-5; a weak D match, TRBD1 (5 bases). The CDR3 has 13 amino acids. In germline, CDR1 is SNHLY, CDR2 FYNNEI. The ends were cut back, 4 bases at V and 3 bases at J, with 9 bases in the middle. The CDR3 reads CASSARVEETQYF. As DNA, the CDR3 is TGTGCCAGCAGTGCCAGGGTAGAAGAGACCCAGTACTTC.

The chain couples TRBV6-1 to TRBJ2-7; D may be TRBD2 (7 bases). CDR3 length: 14 residues. V dropped 2 bases and J dropped 2 bases, with 10 bases sitting between them. Germline V gene lookup returns CDR1 MNHNS and CDR2 SASEGT. In nucleotides, the CDR3 is TGTGCCAGCAGTGAAATCGGGGGGCCCTACGAGCAGTACTTC. Its protein product is CASSEIGGPYEQYF.

V and J are TRBV11-3 and TRBJ1-1; 9 bases are shared with TRBD1. The V segment lost 5 bases and the J segment 4 bases; nucleotides outside the gene matches: 14. From germline, CDR1 is SGHNT and CDR2 YENEEA. This CDR3 is 17 amino acids long. DNA for the CDR3: TGTGCCAGCAGCACAAGACAACAGGGGGCGAGTGGCACTGAAGCTTTCTTT. Translated: CASSTRQQGASGTEAFF.

The genes are TRBV12-3 or TRBV12-4 and TRBJ2-1, with a possible D match to TRBD2 (5 bases). The CDR3 has 13 amino acids. Trimming pared 2 bases from V and 6 bases from J, leaving 8 bases between. CDR3 protein: CASSLLASNEQFF. In DNA, the CDR3 is TGTGCCAGCAGTTTACTAGCTTCCAATGAGCAGTTCTTC.

The V and J genes are TRBV21-1 and TRBJ1-6. TRBV21-1 is a pseudogene segment. The CDR3 contains 16 residues. CDR3 loop: CASSLYPSSYNSPLHF. Written as DNA, the CDR3 is TGTGCCAGCAGCTTGTACCCGAGCTCCTATAATTCACCCCTCCACTTT.

This clone was recorded once. J is TRBJ1-2 and V is TRBV30; D gene uncertain. CDR1 and CDR2 (germline): GTSNPN, SVGIG (reference sequence). The V end was cut by 7 bases, the J end by 10 bases, with 16 bases between. CDR3 length equals 11 residues. The chain's CDR3 is CASTGRVPYTF. CDR3 nucleotides: TGTGCCTCAACCGGTCGTGTGCCCTACACCTTC.

The J gene is TRBJ1-5, the V gene TRBV5-6; D may be TRBD1 (6 bases). The V end was cut by 1 base, the J end by 5 bases, with 13 bases between. This CDR3 comprises 15 residues. Germline-derived CDR1 and CDR2 are SGHDT and YYEEEE. The CDR3 DNA reads as TGTGCCAGCAGCTTGCGGGCAGGGGCGGATCAGCCCCAGCATTTT. Its translation: CASSLRAGADQPQHF.

The J gene is TRBJ2-7, the V gene TRBV5-6, with TRBD2 matching over 11 bases. The CDR3 spans 14 residues. Germline-derived CDR1 and CDR2 are SGHDT and YYEEEE. The trim removed 5 bases at V and 2 bases at J, leaving 3 bases unmatched. The CDR3 spells CASSVAGGTYEQYF. In DNA form, the CDR3 reads TGTGCCAGCAGTGTAGCGGGGGGGACCTACGAGCAGTACTTC.

This clone was counted between two and nine times. V is TRBV25-1 and J is TRBJ1-1, with D possibly TRBD1 on 6 matching bases. The CDR3 contains 11 residues. Germline V gene sequence: CDR1 MGHDK, CDR2 SYGVNS. Trimming removed 6 bases from V and 9 bases from J, with 11 bases in between. The CDR3 nucleotides are TGTGCCAGCAGGGAGGACAGCAAAGCTTTCTTT. Translating gives CASREDSKAFF. Complete variable domain (other parts from reference TRBV25-1 and TRBJ1-1): EADIYQTPRYLVIGTGKKITLECSQTMGHDKMYWYQQDPGMELHLIHYSYGVNSTEKGDLSSESTVSRIRTEHFPLTLESARPSHTSQYLCASREDSKAFFGQGTRLTVV.

This clone has only one observation. The V gene is TRBV13, the J gene TRBJ2-3; D possibly corresponds to TRBD1 (6 bases). V was cut by 3 bases and J by 9 bases, with 10 bases left in between. Germline lookup yields CDR1 PRHDT and CDR2 FYEKMQ (reference sequence). The CDR3 totals 12 residues. CDR3 amino acids: CASSFVRGTQYF. The CDR3 nucleotides read TGTGCCAGCAGCTTCGTCAGGGGAACGCAGTATTTT.

The chain has TRBV27 and TRBJ2-2; D perhaps matches TRBD1 (7 bases). The V and J ends lost 5 bases and 8 bases respectively, with 15 bases between them. CDR3 length: 14 amino acids. From germline, CDR1 is MNHEY and CDR2 SMNVEV (reference sequence). The CDR3 here is CASSPGGLWGELFF. DNA for the CDR3: TGTGCCAGCAGTCCAGGGGGGTTATGGGGGGAGCTGTTTTTT.

The rearrangement joins TRBV27 to TRBJ2-7, with TRBD1 matching over 7 bases. Per the germline V gene, CDR1 is MNHEY and CDR2 is SMNVEV (reference sequence). With V trimmed by 6 bases and J by 2 bases, 10 bases remained unmatched. CDR3 length equals 15 residues. As DNA, the CDR3 is TGTGCCAGCAGATCCAACCGGGACAGCGCCTACGAGCAGTACTTC. It yields the protein CASRSNRDSAYEQYF.

The V call is TRBV5-4, the J call TRBJ1-6; 7 bases are a match to TRBD1. The germline V gene encodes CDR1 SGHNT and CDR2 YYREEE (reference sequence). Trimming cost V 4 bases and J 7 bases; bases outside gene matches: 11. CDR3 length: 16 amino acids. Here the CDR3 reads CASSLIHGTVNSPLHF. CDR3 DNA sequence: TGTGCCAGCAGCCTGATTCACGGGACAGTGAATTCACCCCTCCACTTT.